One and the same sample provided the 29 T cell receptor beta chains below, sequenced in a study of blood T cell repertoires in COVID-19. TCRdb keeps only in-frame clones here, not all; method: immunoSEQ multiplex PCR. The sample contains more than 120,000 clones, about 91% of which appear only once. Input material: peripheral blood. The receptors were gathered from a woman in her fifties or sixties with acute or convalescent COVID-19.

This chain uses TRBV5-1 with TRBJ1-5; 10 bases map to TRBD1. From germline, CDR1 is SGHRS and CDR2 YFSETQ. The CDR3 loop spans 15 amino acids. V shed 5 bases, J shed 3 bases, and the junction held 5 bases outside the gene matches. CDR3 protein: CASSAGTGDNQPQHF. CDR3 nucleotide sequence: TGCGCCAGCAGTGCCGGGACAGGGGACAATCAGCCCCAGCATTTT.

J is TRBJ2-1 and V is TRBV7-9; 10 bases line up with TRBD2. The CDR3 consists of 16 residues. Per germline, CDR1 SEHNR and CDR2 FQNEAQ (reference sequence). J lost 9 bases, V lost 5 bases, and 13 bases had no gene match. This CDR3 reads CASSLVWLAGEGEQFF. The CDR3 region has the DNA TGTGCCAGCAGCCTTGTGTGGCTAGCGGGAGAGGGTGAGCAGTTCTTC.

The chain is built from TRBV5-4 and TRBJ1-2; the match to TRBD1 covers 10 bases. CDR1 is SGHNT and CDR2 is YYREEE in the germline V gene (reference sequence). The CDR3 contains 14 residues. The J segment lost 3 bases and the V segment lost 3 bases, leaving 2 bases of the junction unmatched. The chain's CDR3 is CASSWTGGDYGYTF. The CDR3 nucleotides read TGTGCCAGCAGCTGGACAGGGGGTGACTATGGCTACACCTTC.

This chain joins TRBV27 and TRBJ1-1, with 9 bases matching TRBD1. Germline CDR1 and CDR2: MNHEY and SMNVEV (reference sequence). V lost 7 bases and J lost 4; bases outside the gene matches: 10. This CDR3 is 15 amino acids long. The CDR3 reads CASKETPGQGTEAFF. CDR3 DNA: TGTGCCAGCAAGGAGACTCCGGGACAGGGCACTGAAGCTTTCTTT.

The rearrangement joins TRBV7-8 to TRBJ2-1, with 9 bases lining up with TRBD2. Germline CDR1 and CDR2: SGHVS and FQNEAQ. The CDR3 runs 19 residues. The V and J ends lost 2 bases and 1 base, in that order; junction bases with no gene match: 12. The CDR3 DNA is TGTGCCAGCAGCTTACCCCCTAGCGGGGCCCCAAGGTCCTACAATGAGCAGTTCTTC. Its protein is CASSLPPSGAPRSYNEQFF.

The chain recombines TRBV21-1 with TRBJ2-7; the tabulated D call, TRBD2, remains unverified against the DNA. TRBV21-1 is a listed pseudogene. CDR3 length: 16 residues. The CDR3 DNA reads TGTGCCAGCAGCCTTCGAGCGGGAGGGCCGGTCTACGAGCAGTACTTC. Protein sequence: CASSLRAGGPVYEQYF.

The CDR3 bases are TGTGCCAGCAGCTTCTACGGGGATCAGCCCCAGCATTTT. As protein: CASSFYGDQPQHF. J is TRBJ1-5 and V is TRBV7-2, with D unresolved. V was cut by 3 bases and J by 5 bases, with 8 bases left in between. The CDR3 is 13 amino acids. CDR1 is SGHTA, CDR2 FQGNSA, per germline. Looking up the rest from reference TRBV7-2 and TRBJ1-5 gives the full variable domain: GAGVSQSPSNKVTEKGKDVELRCDPISGHTALYWYRQSLGQGLEFLIYFQGNSAPDKSGLPSDRFSAERTGGSVSTLTIQRTQQEDSAVYLCASSFYGDQPQHFGDGTRLSIL.

The chain joins TRBV12-5 to TRBJ2-1, with 8 bases lining up with TRBD1. CDR1 is LGHNT, CDR2 FRNRAP, per germline. The CDR3 contains 13 residues. The trim removed 7 bases at V and 6 bases at J, leaving 5 bases unmatched. The CDR3: CASVPQGVNEQFF. CDR3 in DNA: TGTGCTAGTGTCCCACAGGGGGTCAATGAGCAGTTCTTC. The variable domain in full, completed from reference TRBV12-5 and TRBJ2-1, reads DARVTQTPRHKVTEMGQEVTMRCQPILGHNTVFWYRQTMMQGLELLAYFRNRAPLDDSGMPKDRFSAEMPDATLATLKIQPSEPRDSAVYFCASVPQGVNEQFFGPGTRLTVL.

J is TRBJ2-3 and V is TRBV2; TRBD1 might be the D (5 bases). The CDR3 has 13 amino acids. CDR1 SNHLY and CDR2 FYNNEI come from the germline V gene. V was trimmed by 3 bases and J by 3 bases, leaving 7 bases between them. As DNA, the CDR3 is TGTGCCAGCAGTGATCCAGGGACAGATACGCAGTATTTT. Translating gives CASSDPGTDTQYF.

The V and J genes are TRBV4-1 and TRBJ2-3; D call uncertain. This CDR3 spans 15 amino acids. Germline V lookup: CDR1 MGHRA, CDR2 YSYEKL. Trimming left V 0 bases short and J 0 bases short, with 7 bases between. The CDR3, as DNA: TGCGCCAGCAGCCAAGATGGCAGGAGCACAGATACGCAGTATTTT. Translated: CASSQDGRSTDTQYF.

J is TRBJ2-1 and V is TRBV6-2 or TRBV6-3; 9 bases fit TRBD1. Per germline, CDR1 MNHEY and CDR2 SVGEGT. J lost 4 bases, V lost 7 bases, and 8 bases had no gene match. The length of the CDR3 is 15 residues. The CDR3 DNA follows: TGTGCCAGCATCCCAGGGGGACAGGGTTACAATGAGCAGTTCTTC. Its translation is CASIPGGQGYNEQFF.

V gene TRBV9 combines with J gene TRBJ2-3; a weak D match, TRBD1 (6 bases). Germline V gene data show CDR1 as SGDLS and CDR2 as YYNGEE. The CDR3 consists of 15 residues. V gave up 0 bases and J gave up 2 bases, with 10 bases separating them. The CDR3 DNA reads TGTGCCAGCAGCGTAGTAACAGGGCACACAGATACGCAGTATTTT. It yields the protein CASSVVTGHTDTQYF.

The CDR3 loop is CSVRDRGEHEQYF. The CDR3 bases are TGCAGCGTCCGTGACAGGGGTGAGCACGAGCAGTACTTC. The chain is built from TRBV29-1 and TRBJ2-7; 8 positions agree with TRBD1. J gave up 5 bases and V 6 bases, and 9 bases lay outside the gene matches. The CDR3 is 13 amino acids. CDR1 and CDR2 from the germline V gene are SQVTM and ANQGSEA.

This clone appeared once. The chain combines TRBV6-4 with TRBJ2-7; 13 nucleotides match TRBD2. CDR1 MRHNA and CDR2 SNTAGT come from the germline V gene. The CDR3 covers 16 residues. V trimming: 4 bases; J trimming: 3 bases; junction bases outside the gene matches: 6. The CDR3 is CASSVDGLAGDYEQYF. CDR3 coding DNA: TGTGCCAGCAGTGTCGATGGACTAGCGGGAGACTACGAGCAGTACTTC.

The rearrangement joins TRBV5-1 to TRBJ2-1; a possible D gene is TRBD1 (7 bases). Germline V gene lookup returns CDR1 SGHRS and CDR2 YFSETQ. The length of the CDR3 is 17 residues. V was cut by 4 bases and J by 0 bases, with 17 bases left in between. The CDR3 here is CASSPRGALSSYNEQFF. The DNA for the CDR3 is TGCGCCAGCAGCCCCAGGGGGGCCCTAAGCTCCTACAATGAGCAGTTCTTC.

J is TRBJ2-1 and V is TRBV7-9; 12 nucleotides match TRBD1. Unmatched junction bases numbered 5, after V lost 5 bases and J lost 6 bases. The CDR3 is 15 residues long. CDR1 and CDR2 (germline): SEHNR, FQNEAQ (reference sequence). The DNA for the CDR3 is TGTGCCAGCAGCCCTCCGGGACAGGGGGCCAATGAGCAGTTCTTC. This gives the protein CASSPPGQGANEQFF. Looking up the rest from reference TRBV7-9 and TRBJ2-1 gives the full variable domain: DTGVSQNPRHKITKRGQNVTFRCDPISEHNRLYWYRQTLGQGPEFLTYFQNEAQLEKSRLLSDRFSAERPKGSFSTLEIQRTEQGDSAMYLCASSPPGQGANEQFFGPGTRLTVL.

This clone was picked up one time. The chain has TRBV25-1 and TRBJ2-6; 8 bases are shared with TRBD1. Per germline, CDR1 MGHDK and CDR2 SYGVNS. Germline trimming cut 8 bases from V and 0 bases from J; bases unmatched to any gene: 12. The CDR3 has 18 amino acids. The CDR3 here is CASYGRDRLYSGANVLTF. In nucleotides, the CDR3 is TGTGCCAGCTACGGTCGGGACAGGCTCTACTCTGGGGCCAACGTCCTGACTTTC.

The chain recombines TRBV2 with TRBJ1-1, with a weak D call TRBD1 (5 bases). Trimming took off 0 bases at V and 3 bases at J, with 20 bases between the two ends. The CDR3 spans 18 residues. Germline V CDR1 and CDR2: SNHLY, FYNNEI. The CDR3 spells CASSEATRQYGFDTEAFF. The CDR3 DNA reads TGTGCCAGCAGTGAAGCTACCAGACAGTACGGATTTGACACTGAAGCTTTCTTT.

The rearrangement joins TRBV27 to TRBJ2-7, with 8 bases matching TRBD2. The CDR3 runs 13 residues. The germline gives CDR1 MNHEY, CDR2 SMNVEV (reference sequence). Trimming took 6 bases from V and 2 from J; bases not matched to a gene: 3. As DNA, the CDR3 is TGTGCCAGCAGCGGGGGGGGTCCCTACGAGCAGTACTTC. It codes for CASSGGGPYEQYF.

V usage is TRBV10-3 and J usage is TRBJ2-5, with D unclear. CDR1 and CDR2 from the germline V gene are ENHRY and SYGVKD. The length of the CDR3 is 10 residues. Trimming took off 10 bases at V and 2 bases at J, with 5 bases between the two ends. CDR3 loop: CATGQETQYF. In DNA, the CDR3 is TGTGCCACAGGACAAGAGACCCAGTACTTC.

The J gene is TRBJ2-3, the V gene TRBV11-1; D not certain. The V end was cut by 11 bases, the J end by 2 bases, with 17 bases between. Germline V lookup: CDR1 SGHAT, CDR2 FQDESV (reference sequence). The CDR3 sequence is 14 residues long. This chain's CDR3 is CASSRSFITDTQYF. In nucleotides, the CDR3 is TGTGCCTCAAGCCGAAGCTTCATCACAGATACGCAGTATTTT.

The chain has TRBV3-1 (or the pseudogene TRBV3-2) and TRBJ2-7, with unresolved D. CDR3 length: 13 amino acids. Trimming stripped 2 bases from V and 6 bases from J, with 11 bases between. Germline CDR1 LGHDT, CDR2 YNNKEL (reference sequence). The CDR3 is CASSQLETGEQYF. In DNA, the CDR3 is TGTGCCAGCAGCCAACTGGAGACGGGCGAGCAGTACTTC.

The V call is TRBV18, the J call TRBJ2-5; 7 bases match TRBD2. Per the germline V gene, CDR1 is KGHSH and CDR2 is LQKENI. This CDR3 has 13 residues. With 3 bases clipped from V and 5 bases from J, the junction kept 3 bases outside the gene matches. The CDR3 protein is CASSPGLGETQYF. The CDR3 DNA is TGTGCCAGCTCACCTGGACTAGGGGAGACCCAGTACTTC. Combining the CDR3 with reference TRBV18 and TRBJ2-5 gives the whole variable domain NAGVMQNPRHLVRRRGQEARLRCSPMKGHSHVYWYRQLPEEGLKFMVYLQKENIIDESGMPKERFSAEFPKEGPSILRIQQVVRGDSAAYFCASSPGLGETQYFGPGTRLLVL.

The chain combines TRBV27 with TRBJ1-5; D remains unclear. Per germline, CDR1 MNHEY and CDR2 SMNVEV (reference sequence). This CDR3 region has 14 residues. The ends were cut back, 1 base at V and 9 bases at J, with 13 bases in the middle. The CDR3 sequence: CASSLYPGRSPQHF. DNA for the CDR3: TGTGCCAGCAGTTTATACCCAGGTAGATCGCCCCAGCATTTT.

The chain joins TRBV7-3 to TRBJ1-5; D is perhaps TRBD1 (6 bases). V was shortened by 5 bases and J by 6 bases, with 11 bases between the two germline ends. Germline-derived CDR1 and CDR2 are SGHTA and FQGTGA. This CDR3 region has 13 residues. CDR3 residues: CASSTIQGQPQHF. DNA for the CDR3: TGTGCCAGCAGCACGATACAGGGTCAGCCCCAGCATTTT.

The chain has TRBV11-3 and TRBJ2-5, with TRBD1 identical over 11 bases. Germline values: CDR1 SGHNT, CDR2 YENEEA. Unmatched junction bases numbered 6, after V lost 5 bases and J lost 4 bases. The CDR3 extends over 15 amino acids. The CDR3 nucleotides are TGTGCCAGCAGCACCAGAGGACAGGGGGCAGAGACCCAGTACTTC. Its protein product is CASSTRGQGAETQYF.

This chain uses TRBV2 with TRBJ2-1; 8 bases fit TRBD1. Germline trimming cut 11 bases from V and 3 bases from J; bases unmatched to any gene: 6. The CDR3 length is 13 residues. Germline lookup yields CDR1 SNHLY and CDR2 FYNNEI. The CDR3 DNA reads as TGTGCCGACCGGGACAGGATCTACAATGAGCAGTTCTTC. It codes for CADRDRIYNEQFF.

This chain uses TRBV25-1 with TRBJ2-2; 7 bases align to TRBD1. Germline V lookup: CDR1 MGHDK, CDR2 SYGVNS. The CDR3 contains 15 residues. V shed 4 bases, J shed 2 bases, and the junction held 4 bases outside the gene matches. Here the CDR3 reads CASSARGSNTGELFF. CDR3 coding DNA: TGTGCCAGCAGTGCCAGGGGGTCCAACACCGGGGAGCTGTTTTTT.

This chain connects TRBV4-1 to TRBJ1-2; the D is unclear. CDR1 is MGHRA, CDR2 YSYEKL, per germline. Trimming removed 0 bases at V and 4 bases at J, with 12 bases between. This CDR3 is built from 15 residues. The chain's CDR3 is CASSQDPQRLYGYTF. The DNA for the CDR3 is TGCGCCAGCAGCCAAGATCCCCAGCGGCTCTATGGCTACACCTTC.